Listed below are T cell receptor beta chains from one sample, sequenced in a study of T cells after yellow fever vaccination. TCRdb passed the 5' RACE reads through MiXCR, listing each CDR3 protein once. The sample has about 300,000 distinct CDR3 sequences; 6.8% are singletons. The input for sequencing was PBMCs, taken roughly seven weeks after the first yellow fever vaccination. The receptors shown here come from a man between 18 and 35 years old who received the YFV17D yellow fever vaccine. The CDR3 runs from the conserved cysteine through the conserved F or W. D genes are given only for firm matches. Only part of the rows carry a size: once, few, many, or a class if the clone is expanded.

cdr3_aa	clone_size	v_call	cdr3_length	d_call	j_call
CASSSTEIQETQYF	NA	TRBV7-2	14	NA	TRBJ2-5
CASSPLQGSSYEQYF	many	TRBV5-1	15	NA	TRBJ2-7
CASSFGQGAYYGYTF	NA	TRBV5-6	15	TRBD1	TRBJ1-2
CASSPPGRGSATNEKLFF	NA	TRBV5-1	18	NA	TRBJ1-4
CASSRGETAYGYTF	many	TRBV7-9	14	NA	TRBJ1-2
CASSPPGSWEQYF	NA	TRBV18	13	NA	TRBJ2-7
CAIRGGWVDTQYF	few	TRBV7-2	13	TRBD2	TRBJ2-3
CSARRDINQPQHF	few	TRBV20-1	13	NA	TRBJ1-5
CASCARGGTEAFF	few	TRBV4-3	13	NA	TRBJ1-1
CATSRAANGLGGYTF	NA	TRBV15	15	NA	TRBJ1-2
CASGLVTLAGGEQFF	few	TRBV12-5	15	TRBD2	TRBJ2-1
CAISPDRGATDTQYF	NA	TRBV10-3	15	TRBD1	TRBJ2-3
CASRDRAQGETQYF	NA	TRBV5-1	14	TRBD1	TRBJ2-5
CASSRNRRDGYTF	NA	TRBV19	13	NA	TRBJ1-2
CASSPLGTSGDTQYF	many	TRBV5-1	15	TRBD2	TRBJ2-3
CSVEVGGKNIQYF	few	TRBV29-1	13	NA	TRBJ2-4
CASSVAIGANVLTF	many	TRBV9	14	NA	TRBJ2-6
CASSSGTGWTGELFF	few	TRBV18	15	TRBD1	TRBJ2-2
CASSLGAGGDETQYF	many	TRBV7-9	15	TRBD2	TRBJ2-5
CASSLVGRGGTGELFF	NA	TRBV7-2	16	TRBD2	TRBJ2-2
CCARSGTSGNTGELFF	few	TRBV20-1	16	TRBD2	TRBJ2-2
CASAFRDRGDEQFF	many	TRBV7-2	14	TRBD1	TRBJ2-1
CSARTIQGTTEAFF	many	TRBV20-1	14	NA	TRBJ1-1
CASSQDPQGRSPLHF	few	TRBV3-1	15	NA	TRBJ1-6
CASSPRSGSLNEKLFF	few	TRBV18	16	NA	TRBJ1-4
CASSYSSASREHLYNEETQYF	NA	TRBV6-2/TRBV6-3	21	NA	TRBJ2-5
CATSDLNVREKAKNIQYF	few	TRBV24-1	18	NA	TRBJ2-4